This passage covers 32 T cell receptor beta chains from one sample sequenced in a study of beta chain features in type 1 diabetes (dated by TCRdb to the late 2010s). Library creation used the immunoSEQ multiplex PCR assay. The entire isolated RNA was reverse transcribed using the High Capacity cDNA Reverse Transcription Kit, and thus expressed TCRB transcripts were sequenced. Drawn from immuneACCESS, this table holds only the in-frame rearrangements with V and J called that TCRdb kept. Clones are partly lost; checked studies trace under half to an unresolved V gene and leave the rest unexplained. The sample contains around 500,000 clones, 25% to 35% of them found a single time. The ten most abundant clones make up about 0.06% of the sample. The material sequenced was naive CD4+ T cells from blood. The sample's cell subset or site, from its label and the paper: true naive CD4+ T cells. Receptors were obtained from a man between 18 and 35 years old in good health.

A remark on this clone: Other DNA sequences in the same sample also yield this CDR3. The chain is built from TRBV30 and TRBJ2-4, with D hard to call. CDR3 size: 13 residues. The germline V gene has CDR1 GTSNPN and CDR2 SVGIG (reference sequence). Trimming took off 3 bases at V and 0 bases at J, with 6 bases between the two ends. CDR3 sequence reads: CAWRGLAKNIQYF. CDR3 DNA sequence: TGTGCCTGGAGGGGGTTAGCCAAAAACATTCAGTACTTC.

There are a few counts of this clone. In DNA form, the CDR3 reads TGTGCCACCAGCACCGGGACGGTGAACACCGGGGAGCTGTTTTTT. Translating gives CATSTGTVNTGELFF. V and J are TRBV15 and TRBJ2-2; perhaps D is TRBD1 or TRBD2 (5 bases each). This CDR3 has 15 residues. Looked up from germline, CDR1 is LNHNV and CDR2 is YYDKDF (reference sequence). With 4 bases removed from V and 1 base from J, the gap between germline ends came to 10 bases.

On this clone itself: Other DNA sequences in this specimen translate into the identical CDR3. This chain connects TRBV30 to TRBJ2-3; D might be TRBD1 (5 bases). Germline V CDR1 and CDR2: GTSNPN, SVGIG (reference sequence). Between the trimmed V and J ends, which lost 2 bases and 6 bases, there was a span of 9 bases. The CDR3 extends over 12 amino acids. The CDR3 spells CAWSPRGDTQYF. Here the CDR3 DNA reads TGTGCCTGGAGTCCTAGGGGCGATACGCAGTATTTT.

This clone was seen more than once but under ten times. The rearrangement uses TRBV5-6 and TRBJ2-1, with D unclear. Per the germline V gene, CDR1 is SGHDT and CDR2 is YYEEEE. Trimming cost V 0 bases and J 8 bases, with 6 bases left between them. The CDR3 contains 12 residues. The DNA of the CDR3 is TGTGCCAGCAGCTTGGTGTGGGATGAGCAGTTCTTC. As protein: CASSLVWDEQFF.

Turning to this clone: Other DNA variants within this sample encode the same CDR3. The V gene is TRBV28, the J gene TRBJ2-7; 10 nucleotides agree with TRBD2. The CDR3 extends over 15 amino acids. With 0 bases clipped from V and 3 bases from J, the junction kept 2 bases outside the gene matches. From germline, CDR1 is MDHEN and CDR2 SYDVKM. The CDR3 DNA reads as TGTGCCAGCAGTTTATGGGCTAGCGGGAGCTACGAGCAGTACTTC. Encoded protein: CASSLWASGSYEQYF.

The CDR3 coding sequence is TGCGCCAGCAGAACTTTAGCGGGAGTGTACAATGAGCAGTTCTTC. It specifies CASRTLAGVYNEQFF. The chain links TRBV4-1 to TRBJ2-1, with 9 bases fitting TRBD2. The CDR3 spans 15 residues. The germline CDR1 and CDR2 sequences are MGHRA and YSYEKL. Trimming cost V 6 bases and J 4 bases; bases outside gene matches: 7.

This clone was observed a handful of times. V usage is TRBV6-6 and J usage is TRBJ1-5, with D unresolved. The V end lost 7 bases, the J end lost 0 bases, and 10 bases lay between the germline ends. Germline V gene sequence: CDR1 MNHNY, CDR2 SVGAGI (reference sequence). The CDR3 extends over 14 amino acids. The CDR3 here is CASMMDNSNQPQHF. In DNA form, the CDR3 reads TGTGCCAGCATGATGGATAATAGCAATCAGCCCCAGCATTTT.

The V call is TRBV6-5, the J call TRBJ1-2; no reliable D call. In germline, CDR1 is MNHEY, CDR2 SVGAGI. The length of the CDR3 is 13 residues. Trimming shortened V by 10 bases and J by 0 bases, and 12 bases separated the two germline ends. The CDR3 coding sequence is TGTGCCATCCGCCCCGGAGCTAACTATGGCTACACCTTC. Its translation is CAIRPGANYGYTF.

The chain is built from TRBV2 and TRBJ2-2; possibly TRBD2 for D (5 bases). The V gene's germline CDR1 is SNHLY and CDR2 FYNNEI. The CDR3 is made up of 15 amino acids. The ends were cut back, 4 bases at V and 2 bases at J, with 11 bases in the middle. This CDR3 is CASSVPSYNTGELFF. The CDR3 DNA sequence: TGTGCCAGCAGTGTCCCTAGCTACAACACCGGGGAGCTGTTTTTT. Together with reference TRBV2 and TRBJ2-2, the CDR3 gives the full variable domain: EPEVTQTPSHQVTQMGQEVILRCVPISNHLYFYWYRQILGQKVEFLVSFYNNEISEKSEIFDDQFSVERPDGSNFTLKIRSTKLEDSAMYFCASSVPSYNTGELFFGEGSRLTVL.

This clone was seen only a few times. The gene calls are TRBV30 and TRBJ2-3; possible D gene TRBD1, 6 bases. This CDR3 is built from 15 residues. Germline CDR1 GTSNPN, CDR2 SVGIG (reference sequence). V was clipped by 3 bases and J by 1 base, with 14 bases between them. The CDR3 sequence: CAWSTTGPRTDTQYF. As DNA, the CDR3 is TGTGCCTGGAGCACTACAGGGCCTCGCACAGATACGCAGTATTTT.

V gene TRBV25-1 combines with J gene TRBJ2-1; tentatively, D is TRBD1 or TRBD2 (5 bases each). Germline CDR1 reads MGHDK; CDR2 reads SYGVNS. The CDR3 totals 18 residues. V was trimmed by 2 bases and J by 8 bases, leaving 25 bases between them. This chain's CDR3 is CASSERPRGALIRDEQFF. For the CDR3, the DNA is TGTGCCAGCAGTGAACGACCCCGAGGGGCCCTAATTAGGGATGAGCAGTTCTTC.

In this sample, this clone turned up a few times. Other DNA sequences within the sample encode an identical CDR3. This chain's CDR3 is CASSDYNEQFF. In DNA form, the CDR3 reads TGTGCCAGCTCCGACTACAATGAGCAGTTCTTC. The rearrangement uses TRBV2 and TRBJ2-1; D unclear. Trimming pared 8 bases from V and 3 bases from J, leaving 5 bases between. Germline CDR1 SNHLY, CDR2 FYNNEI. CDR3 length: 11 amino acids. The full variable domain, completed using reference TRBV2 and TRBJ2-1, is EPEVTQTPSHQVTQMGQEVILRCVPISNHLYFYWYRQILGQKVEFLVSFYNNEISEKSEIFDDQFSVERPDGSNFTLKIRSTKLEDSAMYFCASSDYNEQFFGPGTRLTVL.

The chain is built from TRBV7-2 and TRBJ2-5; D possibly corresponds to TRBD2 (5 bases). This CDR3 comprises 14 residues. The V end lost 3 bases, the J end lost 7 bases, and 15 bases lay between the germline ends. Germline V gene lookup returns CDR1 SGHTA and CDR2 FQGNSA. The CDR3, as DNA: TGTGCCAGCAGCTTCACTAGACCGGGCGTGACCCAGTACTTC. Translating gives CASSFTRPGVTQYF.

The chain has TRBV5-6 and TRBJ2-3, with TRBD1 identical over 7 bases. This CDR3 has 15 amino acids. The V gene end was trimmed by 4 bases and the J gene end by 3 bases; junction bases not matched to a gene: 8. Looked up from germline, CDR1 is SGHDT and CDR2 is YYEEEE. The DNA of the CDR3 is TGTGCCAGCAGCCCGAGGGGGCTAGGGACAGATACGCAGTATTTT. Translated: CASSPRGLGTDTQYF.

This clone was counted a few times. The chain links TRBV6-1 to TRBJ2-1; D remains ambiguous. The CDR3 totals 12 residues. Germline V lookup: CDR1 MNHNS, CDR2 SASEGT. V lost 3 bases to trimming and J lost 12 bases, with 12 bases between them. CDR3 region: CASSDSLRGQFF. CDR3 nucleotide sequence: TGTGCCAGCAGTGACTCCCTTCGCGGGCAGTTCTTC.

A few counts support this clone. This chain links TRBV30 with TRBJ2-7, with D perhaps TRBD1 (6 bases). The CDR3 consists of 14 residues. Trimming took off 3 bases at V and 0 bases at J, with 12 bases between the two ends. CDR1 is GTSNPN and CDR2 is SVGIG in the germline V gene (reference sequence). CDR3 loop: CAWSLDRYSYEQYF. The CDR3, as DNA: TGTGCCTGGAGCCTCGACAGGTACTCCTACGAGCAGTACTTC.

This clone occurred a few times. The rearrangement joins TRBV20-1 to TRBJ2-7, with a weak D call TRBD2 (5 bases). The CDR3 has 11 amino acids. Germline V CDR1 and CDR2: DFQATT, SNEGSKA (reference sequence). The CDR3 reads CSSSGGFEQYF. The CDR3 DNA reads TGCAGCTCAAGCGGCGGATTCGAGCAGTACTTC.

CDR3 coding DNA: TGTGCCAGCAGCCCCGCGGGGGACAGGGGGCCTGGCTACACCTTC. Translating gives CASSPAGDRGPGYTF. The chain joins TRBV7-3 to TRBJ1-2; 12 nucleotides agree with TRBD1. The CDR3 consists of 15 residues. Germline trimming cut 5 bases from V and 7 bases from J; bases unmatched to any gene: 8. Germline CDR1 and CDR2: SGHTA and FQGTGA.

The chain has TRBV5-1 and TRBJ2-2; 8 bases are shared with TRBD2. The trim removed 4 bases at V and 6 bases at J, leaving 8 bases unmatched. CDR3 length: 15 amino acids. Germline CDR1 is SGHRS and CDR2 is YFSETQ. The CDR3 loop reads CASSQFSGIAGELFF. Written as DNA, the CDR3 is TGCGCCAGCAGCCAATTTAGCGGGATCGCCGGGGAGCTGTTTTTT.

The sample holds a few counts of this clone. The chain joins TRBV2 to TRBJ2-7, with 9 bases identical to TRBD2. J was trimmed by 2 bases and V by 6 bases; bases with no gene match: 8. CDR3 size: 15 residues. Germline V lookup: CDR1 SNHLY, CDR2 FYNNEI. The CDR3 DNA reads TGTGCCAGCAGGTATAGCGGGAGATCGACCTACGAGCAGTACTTC. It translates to CASRYSGRSTYEQYF.

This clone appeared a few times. Written as DNA, the CDR3 is TGTGCCAGCAGTGTACTAAGGGGGGAGACCCAGTACTTC. Encoded protein: CASSVLRGETQYF. The rearrangement joins TRBV2 to TRBJ2-5; tentative D call: TRBD1 (6 bases). The CDR3 is made up of 13 amino acids. The germline V and J ends were trimmed by 4 bases and 5 bases, with 11 bases remaining between them. Germline CDR1 reads SNHLY; CDR2 reads FYNNEI.

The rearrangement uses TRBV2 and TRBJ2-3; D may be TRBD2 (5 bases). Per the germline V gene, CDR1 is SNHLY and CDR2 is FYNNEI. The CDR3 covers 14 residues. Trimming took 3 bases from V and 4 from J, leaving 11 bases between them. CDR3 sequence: CASSELRRADTQYF. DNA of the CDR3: TGTGCCAGCAGTGAGCTGAGGCGGGCAGATACGCAGTATTTT.

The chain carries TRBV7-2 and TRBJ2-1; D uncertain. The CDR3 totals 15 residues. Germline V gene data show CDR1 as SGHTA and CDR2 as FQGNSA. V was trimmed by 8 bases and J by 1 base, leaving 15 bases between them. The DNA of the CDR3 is TGTGCCAGCGGCAGGCAGGCTAGTTCCTACAATGAGCAGTTCTTC. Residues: CASGRQASSYNEQFF.

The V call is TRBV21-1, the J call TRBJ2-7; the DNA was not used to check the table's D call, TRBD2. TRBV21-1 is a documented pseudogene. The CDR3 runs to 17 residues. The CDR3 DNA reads TGTGCCAGCAGCAAAGTGGCCCTAGCGGGGGGGCGCTACGAGCAGTACTTC. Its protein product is CASSKVALAGGRYEQYF.

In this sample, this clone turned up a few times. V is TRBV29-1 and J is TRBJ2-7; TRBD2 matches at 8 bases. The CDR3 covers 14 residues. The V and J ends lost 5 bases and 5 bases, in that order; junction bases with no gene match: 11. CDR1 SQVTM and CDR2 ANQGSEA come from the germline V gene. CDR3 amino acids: CSVLPSGSRDEQYF. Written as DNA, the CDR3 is TGCAGCGTTCTCCCCAGCGGGAGCCGGGACGAGCAGTACTTC.

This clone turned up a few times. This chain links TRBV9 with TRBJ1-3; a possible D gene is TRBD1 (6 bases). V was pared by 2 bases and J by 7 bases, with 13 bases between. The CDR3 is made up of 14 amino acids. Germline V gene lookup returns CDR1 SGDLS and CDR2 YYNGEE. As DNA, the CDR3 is TGTGCCAGCAGCGTCGGACAGAGAGGGAACACCATATATTTT. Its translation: CASSVGQRGNTIYF.

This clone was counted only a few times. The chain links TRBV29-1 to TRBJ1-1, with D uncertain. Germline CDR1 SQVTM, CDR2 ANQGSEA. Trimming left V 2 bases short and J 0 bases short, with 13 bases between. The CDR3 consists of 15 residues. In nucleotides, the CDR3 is TGCAGCGTTGAACCACAACGGGCCATGAACACTGAAGCTTTCTTT. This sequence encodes CSVEPQRAMNTEAFF.

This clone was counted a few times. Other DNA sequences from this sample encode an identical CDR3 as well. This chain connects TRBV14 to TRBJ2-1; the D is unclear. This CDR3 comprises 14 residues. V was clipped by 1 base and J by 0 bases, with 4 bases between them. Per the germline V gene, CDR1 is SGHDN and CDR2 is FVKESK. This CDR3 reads CASSQGSSYNEQFF. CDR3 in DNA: TGTGCCAGCAGCCAAGGGTCCTCCTACAATGAGCAGTTCTTC.

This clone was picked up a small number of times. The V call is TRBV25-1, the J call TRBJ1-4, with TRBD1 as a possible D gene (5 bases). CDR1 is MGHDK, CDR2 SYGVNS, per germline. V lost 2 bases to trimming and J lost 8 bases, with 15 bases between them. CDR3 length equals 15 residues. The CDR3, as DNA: TGTGCCAGCAGTGAAGGAAAGGCATGGGGCGAAAAACTGTTTTTT. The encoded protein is CASSEGKAWGEKLFF.

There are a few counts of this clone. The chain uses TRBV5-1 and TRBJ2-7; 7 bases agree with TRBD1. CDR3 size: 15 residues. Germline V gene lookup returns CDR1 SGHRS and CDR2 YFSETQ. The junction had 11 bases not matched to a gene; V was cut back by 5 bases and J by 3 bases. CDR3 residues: CASSPGTATFYEQYF. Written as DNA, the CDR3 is TGCGCCAGCAGTCCCGGGACAGCGACCTTCTACGAGCAGTACTTC.

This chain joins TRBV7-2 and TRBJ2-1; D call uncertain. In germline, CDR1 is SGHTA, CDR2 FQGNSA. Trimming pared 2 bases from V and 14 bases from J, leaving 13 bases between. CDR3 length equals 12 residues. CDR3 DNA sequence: TGTGCCAGCAGCTTATCCCGAGCCCGGGAGTTCTTC. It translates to CASSLSRAREFF.

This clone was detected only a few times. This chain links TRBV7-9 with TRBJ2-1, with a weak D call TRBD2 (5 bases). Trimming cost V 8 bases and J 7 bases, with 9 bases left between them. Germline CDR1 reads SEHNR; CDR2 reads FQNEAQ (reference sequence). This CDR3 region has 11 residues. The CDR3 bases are TGTGCCAGCCCCGGGGAAAATGAGCAGTTCTTC. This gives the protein CASPGENEQFF.